This entry lists 20 T cell receptor beta chains sequenced from one sample in a study of beta chain features in type 1 diabetes. No cognate antigen is known for these TCRs. Study-wide points: People with Type 1 diabetes carried modestly yet significantly shorter TCRB CDR3s in all four CD4+ subsets.

The sequenced template was cDNA made from the entire isolated RNA. TCRdb's copy holds only in-frame clones and misses some; the assay was immunoSEQ multiplex PCR. The sample has around 70,000 clones, 45% to 50% seen once. Source material: central memory CD4+ T cells from blood. These TCRs come from a young man with type 1 diabetes.

The V gene is TRBV6-4, the J gene TRBJ2-6; possible D gene TRBD1, 6 bases. The CDR3 runs to 15 residues. Germline V gene sequence: CDR1 MRHNA, CDR2 SNTAGT. Trimming removed 5 bases at V and 1 base at J, with 9 bases between. Written as DNA, the CDR3 is TGTGCCAGCAGTTTAACAGGGTCTGGGGCCAACGTCCTGACTTTC. Residues: CASSLTGSGANVLTF.

The CDR3 nucleotides read TGTGCCAGCAGTGGCCGCGGGGGGGCCGCAGATACGCAGTATTTT. This codes for CASSGRGGAADTQYF. This chain connects TRBV2 to TRBJ2-3, with 9 bases matching TRBD2. Per germline, CDR1 SNHLY and CDR2 FYNNEI. The trim removed 4 bases at V and 4 bases at J, leaving 6 bases unmatched. This CDR3 has 15 residues.

The rearrangement uses TRBV4-2 and TRBJ2-2, with 13 bases that match TRBD2. Germline CDR1 reads LGHNA; CDR2 reads YNFKEQ. The CDR3 length is 17 residues. V lost 5 bases, J lost 1 base, and 4 bases stayed unmatched. The CDR3 protein is CASSLLAGGLNTGELFF. The DNA of the CDR3 is TGTGCCAGCAGCTTACTAGCGGGGGGGCTGAACACCGGGGAGCTGTTTTTT.

There are a few counts of this clone. This chain links TRBV7-2 with TRBJ2-4, with 8 positions matching TRBD1. The CDR3 contains 13 residues. Germline lookup yields CDR1 SGHTA and CDR2 FQGNSA. The V segment lost 6 bases and the J segment 7 bases; nucleotides outside the gene matches: 5. CDR3 region: CASRYTGGNIQYF. In DNA form, the CDR3 reads TGTGCCAGCAGATATACAGGGGGGAACATTCAGTACTTC.

This chain uses TRBV11-3 with TRBJ1-2; 9 bases match TRBD1. J was trimmed by 6 bases and V by 5 bases; bases with no gene match: 10. There are 15 residues in the CDR3. Germline CDR1 SGHNT, CDR2 YENEEA. CDR3 amino acids: CASSPRTGDIDGYTF. The CDR3 bases are TGTGCCAGCAGCCCGCGGACAGGGGATATAGATGGCTACACCTTC.

This clone was observed a few times. The J gene is TRBJ1-2, the V gene TRBV30; D not certain. CDR3 size: 13 residues. The ends were cut back, 4 bases at V and 3 bases at J, with 12 bases in the middle. CDR1 GTSNPN and CDR2 SVGIG come from the germline V gene (reference sequence). CDR3: CAWMEKNYYGYTF. CDR3 DNA: TGTGCCTGGATGGAGAAAAACTACTATGGCTACACCTTC.

There are a few counts of this clone. This chain uses TRBV5-1 with TRBJ2-3; 10 nucleotides line up with TRBD2. Germline V gives CDR1 SGHRS, CDR2 YFSETQ. The CDR3 runs 14 residues. Trimming removed 4 bases from V and 4 bases from J; junction bases left unmatched: 3. The CDR3 here is CASSLGTSADTQYF. Here the CDR3 DNA reads TGCGCCAGCAGCCTGGGGACTAGCGCAGATACGCAGTATTTT.

This clone was detected only a few times. This rearrangement joins TRBV9 to TRBJ2-5; 11 positions match TRBD2. The germline V gene has CDR1 SGDLS and CDR2 YYNGEE. The CDR3 covers 17 residues. Trimming cost V 0 bases and J 2 bases; bases outside gene matches: 6. CDR3 protein: CASSVGASGGTQETQYF. CDR3 coding DNA: TGTGCCAGCAGCGTAGGGGCTAGCGGGGGGACGCAAGAGACCCAGTACTTC.

This chain uses TRBV5-4 with TRBJ2-5; no firm D call. V was trimmed by 3 bases and J by 0 bases, leaving 15 bases between them. Germline CDR1 SGHNT, CDR2 YYREEE (reference sequence). This CDR3 spans 16 amino acids. The CDR3 spells CASSSIAVGYQETQYF. The CDR3 region has the DNA TGTGCCAGCAGCTCCATCGCCGTCGGGTACCAAGAGACCCAGTACTTC.

This clone was seen only a few times. The CDR3 loop is CASSPTSRDTQYF. The CDR3 DNA sequence: TGTGCCAGCAGCCCGACTAGCCGTGATACGCAGTATTTT. The chain has TRBV5-6 and TRBJ2-3, with 7 bases fitting TRBD2. CDR3 length equals 13 residues. Germline V lookup: CDR1 SGHDT, CDR2 YYEEEE. V lost 4 bases and J lost 6; bases outside the gene matches: 5.

This clone was seen more than once but under ten times. The chain uses TRBV5-4 and TRBJ2-3; 7 positions match TRBD1. CDR3 length equals 16 residues. V trimming: 3 bases; J trimming: 0 bases; junction bases outside the gene matches: 7. The V gene's germline CDR1 is SGHNT and CDR2 YYREEE (reference sequence). CDR3 sequence: CASSSGQTKSTDTQYF. The CDR3 DNA reads TGTGCCAGCAGCTCGGGACAGACCAAAAGCACAGATACGCAGTATTTT.

This sequence joins TRBV5-1 and TRBJ2-7; 8 bases fit TRBD1. Trimming took 0 bases from V and 4 from J; bases not matched to a gene: 6. The CDR3 sequence is 15 residues long. CDR1 SGHRS and CDR2 YFSETQ come from the germline V gene. The CDR3 is CASSLGQGARYEQYF. The CDR3 bases are TGCGCCAGCAGCTTGGGGCAGGGGGCCAGGTACGAGCAGTACTTC.

This sequence joins TRBV6-5 and TRBJ2-3, with TRBD1 matching over 9 bases. The CDR3 has 13 residues. Per the germline V gene, CDR1 is MNHEY and CDR2 is SVGAGI. V shed 5 bases and J 5 bases; nucleotides not matched to a gene: 2. The CDR3, as DNA: TGTGCCAGCAGTAGGACAGGGGTAGATACGCAGTATTTT. This gives the protein CASSRTGVDTQYF.

This clone is labeled medium-sized. This chain connects TRBV7-9 to TRBJ2-1, with TRBD2 matching over 14 bases. The CDR3 covers 13 residues. From germline, CDR1 is SEHNR and CDR2 FQNEAQ (reference sequence). J was trimmed by 10 bases and V by 5 bases; bases with no gene match: 1. CDR3 coding DNA: TGTGCCAGCAGCGGACTAGCGGGAGGAGAGCAGTTCTTC. Encoded protein: CASSGLAGGEQFF.

The chain recombines TRBV12-5 with TRBJ2-1; 12 nucleotides agree with TRBD2. The CDR3 is 16 amino acids. V trimming: 0 bases; J trimming: 5 bases; junction bases outside the gene matches: 2. CDR1 LGHNT and CDR2 FRNRAP come from the germline V gene. CDR3 nucleotides: TGTGCTAGTGGTTTGGTACGACTAGCGGGGGACAATGAGCAGTTCTTC. Translation: CASGLVRLAGDNEQFF. Looking up the rest from reference TRBV12-5 and TRBJ2-1 gives the full variable domain: DARVTQTPRHKVTEMGQEVTMRCQPILGHNTVFWYRQTMMQGLELLAYFRNRAPLDDSGMPKDRFSAEMPDATLATLKIQPSEPRDSAVYFCASGLVRLAGDNEQFFGPGTRLTVL.

The count of this clone is one. The same CDR3 also results from other DNA sequences found in this sample. The chain is built from TRBV11-3 and TRBJ2-7; no reliable D call. The germline CDR1 and CDR2 sequences are SGHNT and YENEEA. Deletions cut 3 bases from V and 0 bases from J, with 18 bases between. This CDR3 is built from 17 residues. CDR3: CASSFGGAYTSSYEQYF. The CDR3 DNA reads as TGTGCCAGCAGCTTTGGCGGCGCCTACACGAGCTCCTACGAGCAGTACTTC.

This chain joins TRBV10-3 and TRBJ2-5; D is possibly TRBD1 (6 bases). The germline V and J ends were trimmed by 6 bases and 3 bases, with 11 bases remaining between them. CDR3 length equals 13 residues. Germline V gives CDR1 ENHRY, CDR2 SYGVKD. The CDR3 is CAIRQGIEETQYF. DNA of the CDR3: TGTGCCATCAGACAGGGAATAGAAGAGACCCAGTACTTC.

Sample share makes this clone medium-sized. The chain is built from TRBV15 and TRBJ2-3, with 13 bases lining up with TRBD2. J gave up 6 bases and V 1 base, and 4 bases lay outside the gene matches. This CDR3 region has 16 residues. Germline CDR1 LNHNV, CDR2 YYDKDF (reference sequence). CDR3 sequence (DNA): TGTGCCACCAGCAGAGGACTAGCGGGGGGCCGGGATACGCAGTATTTT. This encodes CATSRGLAGGRDTQYF.

This clone was counted a few times. V and J are TRBV7-9 and TRBJ1-1; 8 positions match TRBD1. The CDR3 runs 15 residues. The germline CDR1 and CDR2 sequences are SEHNR and FQNEAQ (reference sequence). V shed 2 bases and J 6 bases; nucleotides not matched to a gene: 8. CDR3 amino acids: CASSLTGGSVAEAFF. In DNA form, the CDR3 reads TGTGCCAGCAGCTTAACAGGGGGTAGCGTCGCTGAAGCTTTCTTT.

The J gene is TRBJ1-2, the V gene TRBV28, with D uncertain. CDR1 and CDR2 (germline): MDHEN, SYDVKM. The V end was cut by 6 bases, the J end by 4 bases, with 6 bases between. CDR3 size: 11 residues. CDR3 sequence reads: CASSRGYGYTF. The CDR3 DNA reads as TGTGCCAGCAGCCGAGGCTATGGCTACACCTTC.